The clone carrying this TCR beta chain was observed a few times. Its antigen remains unidentified. The data were obtained in a study of breast tumors, draining lymph nodes, adjacent tissues. Study-wide points: Data only fit, rather than demonstrated, lymph node origin of most tumor T cells. Data fit most tumor T cells coming from lymph node, expanding in tumor. Tumors had less TCR diversity than lymph nodes, more than nontumor tissue. Tumor and nontumor repertoires were significantly more similar in luminal-like than in basal-like breast cancer.

The germline CDR1 and CDR2 sequences are SGHVS and FQNEAQ. This CDR3 is 15 amino acids long. The ends were cut back, 5 bases at V and 4 bases at J, with 17 bases in the middle. TCRdb re-analysed the multiplex PCR reads in MiXCR, keeping a single row per CDR3 protein. This table has 150,000 to 200,000 distinct CDR3 sequences, approximately 33% appearing once. The lymph nodes were axillary draining lymph nodes from breast cancer patients. The J gene is TRBJ1-1, the V gene TRBV7-8; TRBD1 is a possible D gene (6 bases). This sequence was found in a female donor with breast cancer. Some clones in this sample may be carry-over from other donors' samples. Specimen: axillary lymph node tissue. The CDR3 is CASSPRRGAPTEAFF. In DNA form, the CDR3 reads TGTGCCAGCAGCCCTCGCCGGGGGGCGCCCACTGAAGCTTTCTTT.